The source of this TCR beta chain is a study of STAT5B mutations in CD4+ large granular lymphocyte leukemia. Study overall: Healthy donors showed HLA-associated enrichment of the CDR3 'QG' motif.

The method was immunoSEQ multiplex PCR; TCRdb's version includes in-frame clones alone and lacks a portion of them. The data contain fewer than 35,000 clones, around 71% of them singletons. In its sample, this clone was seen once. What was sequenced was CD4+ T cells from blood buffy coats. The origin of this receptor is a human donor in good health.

The CDR3 DNA sequence: TGTGCCAGCAGCTTAGCAGGCAGGAAGAGCTCCTACGAGCAGTACTTC. Protein product: CASSLAGRKSSYEQYF. The genes are TRBV11-2 and TRBJ2-7; D ambiguous. Trimming cost V 1 base and J 0 bases, with 13 bases left between them. This CDR3 comprises 16 residues. From germline, CDR1 is SGHAT and CDR2 FQNNGV.